This T cell receptor beta chain was sequenced in a study of siplizumab effects on memory and regulatory T cells. Trimming took 4 bases from V and 0 from J, leaving 16 bases between them. This CDR3 is built from 16 residues. Germline V gives CDR1 SGDLS, CDR2 YYNGEE. Profiling relied on immunoSEQ multiplex PCR, and the TCRdb table lists in-frame clones only, not all of them. The sample carries tens of thousands of clones, roughly 97% recorded once. The chain joins TRBV9 to TRBJ1-1; a weak D match, TRBD1 (6 bases). This clonotype originated in a human donor in good health. Material for sequencing was naive CD4+ T cells sorted from blood. In DNA form, the CDR3 reads TGTGCCAGCAGCCCACAAGGGGGAGCGTTGAACACTGAAGCTTTCTTT. Amino acids: CASSPQGGALNTEAFF. Full variable domain (remainder filled in from reference TRBV9 and TRBJ1-1): DSGVTQTPKHLITATGQRVTLRCSPRSGDLSVYWYQQSLDQGLQFLIQYYNGEERAKGNILERFSAQQFPDLHSELNLSSLELGDSALYFCASSPQGGALNTEAFFGQGTRLTVV.